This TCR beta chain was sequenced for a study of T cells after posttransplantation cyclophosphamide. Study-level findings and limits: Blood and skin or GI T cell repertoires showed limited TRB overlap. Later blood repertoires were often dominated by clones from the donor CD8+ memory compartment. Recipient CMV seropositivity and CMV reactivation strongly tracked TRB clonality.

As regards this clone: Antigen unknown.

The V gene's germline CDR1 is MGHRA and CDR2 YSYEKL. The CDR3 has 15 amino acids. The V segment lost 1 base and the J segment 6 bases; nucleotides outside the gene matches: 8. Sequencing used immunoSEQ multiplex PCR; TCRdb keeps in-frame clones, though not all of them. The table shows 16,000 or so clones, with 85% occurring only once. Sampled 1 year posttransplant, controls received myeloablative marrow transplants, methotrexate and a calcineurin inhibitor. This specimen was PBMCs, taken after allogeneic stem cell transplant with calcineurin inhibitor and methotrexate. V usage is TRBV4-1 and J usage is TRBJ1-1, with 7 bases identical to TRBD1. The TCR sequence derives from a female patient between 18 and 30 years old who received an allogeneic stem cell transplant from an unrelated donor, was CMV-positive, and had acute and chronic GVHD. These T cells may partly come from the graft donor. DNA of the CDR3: TGCGCCAGCAGCCAAGTACAGGGGCGCGGGGCTGAAGCTTTCTTT. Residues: CASSQVQGRGAEAFF.